This T cell receptor (beta chain) is from a study of cytomegalovirus exposure and HLA in healthy donors. Study-level points and caveats: Equally common other TCR beta chains were less clonally expanded than HLA-associated ones, a later analysis found.

This CDR3 contains 17 residues. Worth noting for this clone: Its target is not known.

Researchers ran the PCR with 60 Vbeta and 13 Jbeta primers. TCRdb's table, derived via immunoSEQ multiplex PCR, lists solely in-frame clones and lacks some. The data hold about 140,000 clones, with 79% observed a single time. The genes are TRBV1 and TRBJ2-1; TRBD2 was called by the table and not checked on the DNA. TRBV1 is marked as a pseudogene. The TCR originated in a man aged 35 to 55 in good health and CMV-seropositive. Sequenced sample: PBMCs. CDR3 region: CTSSLGGLAGVRYEQFF. The DNA of the CDR3 is TGCACCAGCAGCCTCGGGGGACTAGCGGGAGTTCGCTATGAGCAGTTCTTC.